These T cell receptor beta chains were read from a single sample in a study of graft-versus-host responses after intestinal transplantation. No antigen has been identified for these receptors. Produced via immunoSEQ multiplex PCR; TCRdb's table is partial and in-frame only. The table records tens of thousands of clones, about 92% of them present only once. The input for sequencing was unstimulated CD8+ T cells sorted from spleen or lymph node cells, taken before intestinal transplant. The receptors derive from a human donor who received an intestinal transplant. Both conserved end residues are part of each CDR3. The D gene is left open where the match is weak. Part of the rows lack a size; the others show once, few, many or a class for expanded clones.

d_gene	v_gene	len	j_gene	abundance	CDR3nt	CDR3aa
.	TRBV7-9	11	TRBJ2-1	.	TGTGCCAGCCAGGGGTTAGATGAGCAGTTCTTC	CASQGLDEQFF
.	TRBV29-1	11	TRBJ1-1	.	TGCAGCGTCGAGACAAGCACTGAAGCTTTCTTT	CSVETSTEAFF
.	TRBV7-2	15	TRBJ2-3	.	TGTGCCAGCAGCATCTGGGGCGGGGATCAAGATACGCAGTATTTT	CASSIWGGDQDTQYF
.	TRBV4-3	15	TRBJ1-4	.	TGCGCCAGCAGCCAAGATCGGGGTGAGAATGAAAAACTGTTTTTT	CASSQDRGENEKLFF
TRBD2	TRBV7-6	20	TRBJ2-7	.	TGTGCCAGCAGCTTATGGCCAGGGCTAGCGGGGGCAACGGAAGTCTACGAGCAGTACTTC	CASSLWPGLAGATEVYEQYF
.	TRBV27	13	TRBJ2-7	once	TGTGCCAGCAGCCTTACCCGACAGGATAAGCAGTACTTC	CASSLTRQDKQYF
TRBD2	TRBV7-2	16	TRBJ2-3	.	TGTGCCAGCAGCTCGCCACTAGCGTATAGCACAGATACGCAGTATTTT	CASSSPLAYSTDTQYF
.	TRBV7-9	17	TRBJ2-2	.	TGTGCCAGCAGCTTAGCGCCGAGGCTAGTGAACACCGGGGAGCTGTTTTTT	CASSLAPRLVNTGELFF
.	TRBV29-1	10	TRBJ1-1	.	TGCAGCGTTACGGACACTGAAGCTTTCTTT	CSVTDTEAFF
TRBD1	TRBV9	15	TRBJ2-7	.	TGTGCCAGCAGCGCAGACGACAGGGGAAGATACGAGCAGTACTTC	CASSADDRGRYEQYF
TRBD2	TRBV4-3	17	TRBJ2-5	once	TGCGCCAGCAGCCAAACCCCGACTAGCGGGGGTGGGGAGACCCAGTACTTC	CASSQTPTSGGGETQYF
.	TRBV29-1	14	TRBJ2-3	.	TGCAGCGTCTTAGACGAGACTAGGACAGATACGCAGTATTTT	CSVLDETRTDTQYF
TRBD1	TRBV7-2	19	TRBJ2-1	.	TGTGCCAGCAGCTTAGATTCTATTTCCGGGACAGGGAGGCGCAATGAGCAGTTCTTC	CASSLDSISGTGRRNEQFF
.	TRBV7-9	13	TRBJ1-1	.	TGTGCCAGCAGCTTGACAGGGAACACTGAAGCTTTCTTT	CASSLTGNTEAFF
.	TRBV5-5	16	TRBJ1-3	few	TGTGCCAGCAGCCAAAGACAGGTTTCACCTGGAAACACCATATATTTT	CASSQRQVSPGNTIYF
TRBD1	TRBV15	14	TRBJ2-3	.	TGTGCCACAGCGGGACAGGGGGCCACAGATACGCAGTATTTT	CATAGQGATDTQYF
TRBD1	TRBV4-1	15	TRBJ1-5	.	TGCGCCAGCAGCCCAGTCGGACAGGGGGATCAGCCCCAGCATTTT	CASSPVGQGDQPQHF
.	TRBV6-5	12	TRBJ1-5	.	TGTGCCAGCACCCAGGGGTATCAGCCCCAGCATTTT	CASTQGYQPQHF
TRBD1	TRBV4-1	14	TRBJ2-7	.	TGCGCCAGCAGTTCTCAAGGGGGCCTCTACGAGCAGTACTTC	CASSSQGGLYEQYF
.	TRBV7-9	17	TRBJ1-2	.	TGTGCCAGCAGCTTATACGGGGGGGTCAGGGAAAACTATGGCTACACCTTC	CASSLYGGVRENYGYTF